Following are 22 T cell receptor beta chains from one sample sequenced in a study of cytomegalovirus exposure and HLA in healthy donors. PCR amplification relied on 60 Vbeta primers (plus 13 Jbeta primers). Here immunoSEQ multiplex PCR was the method, and the copy in TCRdb shows in-frame clones only, minus some. The data show about 200,000 clones, around four fifths seen once. The material sequenced was PBMCs. All receptors come from a woman aged 40 to 50 in good health and CMV-seronegative.

The chain employs TRBV2 and TRBJ2-7; 8 positions agree with TRBD2. The germline CDR1 and CDR2 sequences are SNHLY and FYNNEI. The CDR3 totals 15 residues. V shed 5 bases, J shed 0 bases, and the junction held 6 bases outside the gene matches. CDR3 protein: CASSNGGRSSYEQYF. As DNA, the CDR3 is TGTGCCAGCAGTAATGGCGGGAGGAGCTCCTACGAGCAGTACTTC.

Regarding this clone: Within the sample, other DNA sequences also encode this same CDR3. CDR3 nucleotide sequence: TGTGCCAGCAGCGTAGAGGCTGGGAGCTCCTACGAGCAGTACTTC. Its protein product is CASSVEAGSSYEQYF. The rearrangement uses TRBV9 and TRBJ2-7, with a weak D call TRBD2 (5 bases). The germline gives CDR1 SGDLS, CDR2 YYNGEE. The CDR3 has 15 amino acids. V lost 0 bases, J lost 0 bases, and 10 bases lay in between.

The rearrangement links TRBV4-1 to TRBJ1-3, with unresolved D. The CDR3 consists of 16 residues. Germline V gives CDR1 MGHRA, CDR2 YSYEKL. Between the trimmed V and J ends, which lost 0 bases and 0 bases, there was a span of 9 bases. CDR3 sequence (DNA): TGCGCCAGCAGCCAAGAACCCGGGATCTCTGGAAACACCATATATTTT. It encodes CASSQEPGISGNTIYF.

Only a few counts were recorded for this clone. The chain carries TRBV27 and TRBJ2-2, with 9 bases identical to TRBD2. CDR3 size: 17 residues. V lost 5 bases and J lost 6; bases outside the gene matches: 13. Germline loops: CDR1 MNHEY, CDR2 SMNVEV (reference sequence). The CDR3 sequence is CASSPMAGGGFAGELFF. CDR3 sequence (DNA): TGTGCCAGCAGTCCCATGGCGGGAGGGGGTTTTGCCGGGGAGCTGTTTTTT.

The rearrangement uses TRBV27 and TRBJ2-5; D is possibly TRBD1 (6 bases). The length of the CDR3 is 15 residues. V lost 6 bases, J lost 2 bases, and 16 bases lay in between. Per the germline V gene, CDR1 is MNHEY and CDR2 is SMNVEV (reference sequence). DNA of the CDR3: TGTGCCAGCAGCCGAGGACAGCCGAGACAAGAGACCCAGTACTTC. Translating gives CASSRGQPRQETQYF.

The chain links TRBV2 to TRBJ1-1; TRBD1 matches at 9 bases. CDR3 size: 15 residues. The germline V gene encodes CDR1 SNHLY and CDR2 FYNNEI. After removal of 4 bases from V and 0 bases from J, the junction contained 3 bases not matched to a gene. The CDR3 DNA reads as TGTGCCAGCAGTGCACAGGGGGCCATGAACACTGAAGCTTTCTTT. Its translation is CASSAQGAMNTEAFF.

The V and J genes are TRBV6-5 and TRBJ2-7; D is unresolved. Germline V lookup: CDR1 MNHEY, CDR2 SVGAGI. This CDR3 region has 15 residues. V gave up 2 bases and J gave up 2 bases, with 13 bases separating them. CDR3 protein: CASSYSFSVTYEQYF. CDR3 sequence (DNA): TGTGCCAGCAGTTACAGCTTTTCTGTAACCTACGAGCAGTACTTC.

This clone showed up just a few times. In DNA form, the CDR3 reads TGTGCCAGCAGTTTACTAGGGGGCAGTGGCAATCAGCCCCAGCATTTT. This codes for CASSLLGGSGNQPQHF. This chain links TRBV28 with TRBJ1-5; 7 nucleotides agree with TRBD1. The trim removed 2 bases at V and 2 bases at J, leaving 6 bases unmatched. Germline CDR1 reads MDHEN; CDR2 reads SYDVKM. CDR3 length: 16 residues.

This clone was detected only once. The CDR3 DNA follows: TGTGCCAGCAGGAGCCCCCTCTATGGCTACACCTTC. Translating it yields CASRSPLYGYTF. The chain combines TRBV6-1 with TRBJ1-2, with unresolved D. The germline gives CDR1 MNHNS, CDR2 SASEGT. Trimming cost V 6 bases and J 4 bases, with 9 bases left between them. The CDR3 sequence is 12 residues long.

A single count supports this clone. V gene TRBV7-7 combines with J gene TRBJ2-7; possible D gene TRBD1, 6 bases. Trimming shortened V by 2 bases and J by 3 bases, and 8 bases separated the two germline ends. The CDR3 covers 13 residues. From germline, CDR1 is SSHAT and CDR2 FNYEAQ (reference sequence). The CDR3 is CASSLFRGYEQYF. The CDR3 DNA sequence: TGTGCCAGCAGCTTATTCAGGGGCTACGAGCAGTACTTC.

This chain joins TRBV4-1 and TRBJ2-3; TRBD2 matches at 8 bases. Losses at the gene ends were 0 bases for V and 5 bases for J; bases not matched to a gene: 7. Germline CDR1 is MGHRA and CDR2 is YSYEKL. This CDR3 comprises 16 residues. The CDR3 nucleotides are TGCGCCAGCAGCCAAGACCCAGCGGGAGTTTTAGATACGCAGTATTTT. It specifies CASSQDPAGVLDTQYF.

Here the CDR3 reads CASSDRGTGYNQPQHF. The DNA for the CDR3 is TGTGCCAGCAGTGATAGGGGGACAGGGTACAATCAGCCCCAGCATTTT. This rearrangement joins TRBV2 to TRBJ1-5; 9 bases agree with TRBD1. The junction had 6 bases not matched to a gene; V was cut back by 3 bases and J by 3 bases. CDR3 length: 16 residues. Germline CDR1 is SNHLY and CDR2 is FYNNEI. The variable domain in full, completed from reference TRBV2 and TRBJ1-5, reads EPEVTQTPSHQVTQMGQEVILRCVPISNHLYFYWYRQILGQKVEFLVSFYNNEISEKSEIFDDQFSVERPDGSNFTLKIRSTKLEDSAMYFCASSDRGTGYNQPQHFGDGTRLSIL.

This clone has just one count. The chain recombines TRBV28 with TRBJ1-4, with TRBD1 as a possible D gene (6 bases). The CDR3 covers 15 residues. Germline assignment: CDR1 MDHEN and CDR2 SYDVKM. V lost 2 bases to trimming and J lost 3 bases, with 10 bases between them. CDR3 nucleotides: TGTGCCAGCAGTTTAGTACAGGGAGCTAATGAAAAACTGTTTTTT. This gives the protein CASSLVQGANEKLFF.

This clone was counted a single time. This chain connects TRBV9 to TRBJ2-3, with TRBD2 matching over 13 bases. CDR1 is SGDLS and CDR2 is YYNGEE in the germline V gene. Trimming cost V 3 bases and J 2 bases; bases outside gene matches: 15. The CDR3 length is 20 residues. The DNA for the CDR3 is TGTGCCAGCAGCGAGGGGGGTAGGACTAGCGGGAGCACCGCCACAGATACGCAGTATTTT. Its translation: CASSEGGRTSGSTATDTQYF.

In this sample, this clone turned up a few times. This chain connects TRBV19 to TRBJ1-1, with 12 bases lining up with TRBD1. Trimming removed 8 bases from V and 2 bases from J; junction bases left unmatched: 6. The germline V gene encodes CDR1 LNHDA and CDR2 SQIVND (reference sequence). The CDR3 sequence is 15 residues long. The CDR3 bases are TGTGCCAGTTGGGACAGGGGGCCTTCTAACACTGAAGCTTTCTTT. This sequence encodes CASWDRGPSNTEAFF.

V usage is TRBV28 and J usage is TRBJ2-3; 14 bases are shared with TRBD2. CDR3 length equals 17 residues. The germline CDR1 and CDR2 sequences are MDHEN and SYDVKM. V trimming: 5 bases; J trimming: 4 bases; junction bases outside the gene matches: 8. This chain's CDR3 is CASSRAGLAGVSDTQYF. DNA for the CDR3: TGTGCCAGCAGTCGAGCGGGACTAGCGGGAGTGTCAGATACGCAGTATTTT. The whole variable domain, remainder taken from reference TRBV28 and TRBJ2-3, is DVKVTQSSRYLVKRTGEKVFLECVQDMDHENMFWYRQDPGLGLRLIYFSYDVKMKEKGDIPEGYSVSREKKERFSLILESASTNQTSMYLCASSRAGLAGVSDTQYFGPGTRLTVL.

This clone has only one observation. The rearrangement links TRBV7-3 to TRBJ2-2; TRBD1 is a possible D gene (5 bases). Trimming pared 5 bases from V and 3 bases from J, leaving 13 bases between. The CDR3 covers 15 residues. Germline values: CDR1 SGHTA, CDR2 FQGTGA. The chain's CDR3 is CASSPQAYDTGELFF. For the CDR3, the DNA is TGTGCCAGCAGCCCACAGGCTTATGACACCGGGGAGCTGTTTTTT.

V is TRBV2 and J is TRBJ2-1; 8 bases match TRBD2. V lost 6 bases to trimming and J lost 8 bases; unmatched junction nucleotides: 9. Germline V gene lookup returns CDR1 SNHLY and CDR2 FYNNEI. The CDR3 has 14 residues. CDR3 sequence: CASRTGGPFDEQFF. CDR3 in DNA: TGTGCCAGCAGGACGGGAGGGCCTTTCGATGAGCAGTTCTTC.

The V call is TRBV19, the J call TRBJ1-4; 12 positions agree with TRBD1. The CDR3 covers 15 residues. The ends lost 5 bases at V and 5 bases at J; junction bases unmatched: 3. CDR1 and CDR2 from the germline V gene are LNHDA and SQIVND (reference sequence). This CDR3 is CASSPGTGGNEKLFF. For the CDR3, the DNA is TGTGCCAGTAGTCCTGGGACAGGGGGCAATGAAAAACTGTTTTTT.

V and J are TRBV2 and TRBJ1-1; tentative D call: TRBD1 (5 bases). From germline, CDR1 is SNHLY and CDR2 FYNNEI. This CDR3 has 15 residues. Deletions cut 1 base from V and 12 bases from J, with 21 bases between. The CDR3 coding sequence is TGTGCCAGCAGTGAAGGTGGTGGGACTGGGGGGACGACTTTCTTT. Translating it yields CASSEGGGTGGTTFF.

The CDR3 here is CASQLLAGGYEQFF. CDR3 sequence (DNA): TGTGCCAGCCAACTACTAGCGGGAGGTTATGAGCAGTTCTTC. The chain has TRBV19 and TRBJ2-1; TRBD2 agrees at 12 bases. With V trimmed by 9 bases and J by 8 bases, 8 bases remained unmatched. This CDR3 region has 14 residues. Germline CDR1 reads LNHDA; CDR2 reads SQIVND (reference sequence).

The rearrangement links TRBV7-9 to TRBJ2-7; D might be TRBD1 (5 bases). The V end was cut by 7 bases, the J end by 3 bases, with 19 bases between. The CDR3 loop spans 15 amino acids. The germline V gene has CDR1 SEHNR and CDR2 FQNEAQ (reference sequence). CDR3: CASTRSTGPYYEQYF. As DNA, the CDR3 is TGTGCCAGCACTCGCTCCACAGGTCCCTACTACGAGCAGTACTTC.